Below are 8 T cell receptor beta chains sequenced from a single sample in a study of T cell repertoires in cytomegalovirus infection. TCRdb re-called the reads through MiXCR, storing one row per CDR3 protein. The sample has around 130,000 distinct CDR3 sequences; roughly 8.2% are singletons. Material: PBMCs. These receptors were taken from a human donor in good health (CMV status not recorded). Some clones in this sample may be carry-over from other donors' samples.

This clonotype has only one observation. The V gene is TRBV20-1, the J gene TRBJ1-1; TRBD1 might be the D (6 bases). The CDR3 consists of 13 residues. Germline V gene lookup returns CDR1 DFQATT and CDR2 SNEGSKA (reference sequence). Between the trimmed V and J ends, which lost 4 bases and 3 bases, there was a span of 12 bases. CDR3 sequence reads: CSATGHLDTEAFF. CDR3 sequence (DNA): TGCAGTGCTACGGGACACTTGGACACTGAAGCTTTCTTT.

The CDR3 loop reads CASSLGQAPTEAFF. In DNA, the CDR3 is TGCGCCAGCAGCTTGGGACAGGCTCCTACTGAAGCTTTCTTT. The genes are TRBV5-1 and TRBJ1-1, with D possibly TRBD1 on 6 matching bases. Germline values: CDR1 SGHRS, CDR2 YFSETQ. There are 14 residues in the CDR3. Trimming removed 0 bases at V and 5 bases at J, with 11 bases between.

This clonotype was detected ten times or more. The chain joins TRBV7-9 to TRBJ1-3; no reliable D call. V shed 5 bases and J shed 4 bases, with 9 bases lying between them. There are 13 residues in the CDR3. Germline CDR1 is SEHNR and CDR2 is FQNEAQ (reference sequence). For the CDR3, the DNA is TGTGCCAGCAGCGCCAGCGCCGGAAACACCATATATTTT. Translated, it gives CASSASAGNTIYF.

This clonotype has at least ten counts. This chain joins TRBV5-4 and TRBJ2-3; TRBD1 agrees at 11 bases. The trim removed 4 bases at V and 2 bases at J, leaving 6 bases unmatched. Germline V gene data show CDR1 as SGHNT and CDR2 as YYREEE (reference sequence). The CDR3 totals 16 residues. CDR3 DNA sequence: TGTGCCAGCAGCGACTGGGACAGGGGGGACACAGATACGCAGTATTTT. It specifies CASSDWDRGDTDTQYF.

This clonotype turned up a few times. This rearrangement joins TRBV10-3 to TRBJ1-1, with a tentative D call TRBD1 (5 bases). The V end lost 3 bases, the J end lost 4 bases, and 15 bases lay between the germline ends. Germline-derived CDR1 and CDR2 are ENHRY and SYGVKD. The CDR3 is 15 residues long. Here the CDR3 reads CAISDRGGPSTEAFF. The CDR3 DNA is TGTGCCATCAGTGACCGGGGCGGGCCGAGCACTGAAGCTTTCTTT.

Many counts were recorded for this clonotype. The gene calls are TRBV4-2 and TRBJ1-1, with D tentatively TRBD1 (5 bases). CDR1 and CDR2 (germline): LGHNA, YNFKEQ. V lost 3 bases to trimming and J lost 0 bases, with 14 bases between them. The CDR3 runs 16 residues. In DNA, the CDR3 is TGTGCCAGCAGCCAGCGTACAACAGGTTTGAACACTGAAGCTTTCTTT. Translating it yields CASSQRTTGLNTEAFF.

This clonotype has just a few counts. The chain recombines TRBV18 with TRBJ2-1, with 8 positions matching TRBD2. CDR3 length equals 15 residues. The J segment lost 5 bases and the V segment lost 3 bases, leaving 6 bases of the junction unmatched. Germline V gene sequence: CDR1 KGHSH, CDR2 LQKENI. CDR3 DNA: TGTGCCAGCTCACCGTCGGGGGGGTTTGACAATGAGCAGTTCTTC. This codes for CASSPSGGFDNEQFF.

This clonotype was detected ten times or more. V gene TRBV7-2 combines with J gene TRBJ2-1; 10 bases are shared with TRBD2. V shed 1 base and J 4 bases; nucleotides not matched to a gene: 1. The CDR3 is 15 residues long. The germline V gene encodes CDR1 SGHTA and CDR2 FQGNSA. This CDR3 reads CASSLVAGGYNEQFF. DNA for the CDR3: TGTGCCAGCAGCTTAGTAGCGGGGGGATACAATGAGCAGTTCTTC.